This T cell receptor beta chain was retrieved from a study of blood T cell repertoires in COVID-19. Study context: Some COVID-19 samples were acute and others convalescent; all came from the United States, Italy and Spain. Nucleic acid was either cDNA or gDNA, and it came from T cells, B-cell-depleted T cells, or PBMCs.

This clone appeared a few times. Per the original methods: Reference gene primer amplification gave nucleated cell count estimates. Produced via immunoSEQ multiplex PCR; TCRdb's table is partial and in-frame only. The V and J calls and clone size come from that table; D and trimming were worked out from the DNA. The sample yields about 200,000 clones, roughly 88% seen once. From germline, CDR1 is MDHEN and CDR2 SYDVKM. The CDR3 is made up of 15 amino acids. V shed 5 bases and J 3 bases; nucleotides not matched to a gene: 6. Sequencing input: peripheral blood. The source is a middle-aged woman who had recovered from COVID-19. J is TRBJ2-7 and V is TRBV28, with 11 bases aligning to TRBD2. The CDR3 protein is CASSALAGVVYEQYF. In DNA, the CDR3 is TGTGCCAGCAGTGCACTAGCGGGAGTCGTCTACGAGCAGTACTTC.